This TCR beta chain came from a study of T cell responses to AZD1222 COVID-19 vaccine. Study background: Second-dose groups at about 4 or about 12 weeks were pooled. Notes on the study in general: Reportedly, nearly half of unique spike TCRs recognized epitopes outside B.1.351/B.1.1.7 mutations. Baseline seropositivity occurred in only six AZD1222 recipients.

Sequencing used immunoSEQ multiplex PCR; TCRdb keeps in-frame clones, though not all of them. The repertoire holds roughly 80,000 clones, with 92% as singletons. As for this clone: Antigen: not known.

From germline, CDR1 is SGHNT and CDR2 YENEEA. CDR3 length: 17 residues. Trimming removed 3 bases from V and 0 bases from J; junction bases left unmatched: 4. The sequencing here drew on peripheral blood, taken on day 0 of AZD1222 vaccination. This chain joins TRBV11-3 and TRBJ2-1, with 11 bases aligning to TRBD2. The origin of this receptor is an adult in good health. The CDR3 nucleotides are TGTGCCAGCAGCTTTGTAACTAGCGGGGGCTCCTACAATGAGCAGTTCTTC. It codes for CASSFVTSGGSYNEQFF.